Below are 7 T cell receptor beta chains sequenced from a single sample in a study of identical twins. TCRdb reanalysed the 5' RACE reads using MiXCR and keeps one entry per CDR3 protein. The sample records about 1.7 million distinct CDR3 sequences, around 29% being singletons. The source material was cord blood. Receptors were obtained from a newborn girl in good health.

The CDR3 DNA reads TGTGCCAGCAGCCTTCAGCAGGGAGGGGAAAAACTGTTTTTT. This sequence encodes CASSLQQGGEKLFF. V and J are TRBV28 and TRBJ1-4; maybe TRBD1 (5 bases). V dropped 6 bases and J dropped 8 bases, with 16 bases sitting between them. The CDR3 length is 14 residues. Germline V gene data show CDR1 as MDHEN and CDR2 as SYDVKM.

The rearrangement uses TRBV25-1 and TRBJ2-1; 9 nucleotides match TRBD1. Trimming cost V 1 base and J 9 bases; bases outside gene matches: 13. Germline CDR1 is MGHDK and CDR2 is SYGVNS. The CDR3 length is 17 residues. The CDR3: CASSESRGTGKFSEQFF. CDR3 in DNA: TGTGCCAGCAGTGAATCTCGGGGGACAGGGAAGTTCAGTGAGCAGTTCTTC. The variable domain in full, with the rest retrieved from reference TRBV25-1 and TRBJ2-1, is EADIYQTPRYLVIGTGKKITLECSQTMGHDKMYWYQQDPGMELHLIHYSYGVNSTEKGDLSSESTVSRIRTEHFPLTLESARPSHTSQYLCASSESRGTGKFSEQFFGPGTRLTVL.

The chain carries TRBV6-5 and TRBJ2-1; D unclear. This CDR3 spans 15 amino acids. The V and J ends lost 0 bases and 1 base respectively, with 7 bases between them. Germline V gene sequence: CDR1 MNHEY, CDR2 SVGAGI. The CDR3 is CASSYSGRSYNEQFF. CDR3 DNA sequence: TGTGCCAGCAGTTACTCCGGACGGTCCTACAATGAGCAGTTCTTC.

The chain uses TRBV5-8 and TRBJ2-5; D is perhaps TRBD1 (5 bases). The CDR3 contains 14 residues. Trimming pared 4 bases from V and 7 bases from J, leaving 17 bases between. CDR1 is SGHTS, CDR2 YDEGEE, per germline. In nucleotides, the CDR3 is TGTGCCAGCAGCCTTGGTCCAGGGTCGGGGACCCAGTACTTC. Protein product: CASSLGPGSGTQYF.

The rearrangement links TRBV7-2 to TRBJ1-2, with 8 nucleotides matching TRBD1. The CDR3 extends over 17 amino acids. Germline V gene lookup returns CDR1 SGHTA and CDR2 FQGNSA. The V and J ends lost 1 base and 4 bases, in that order; junction bases with no gene match: 11. The CDR3 coding sequence is TGTGCCAGCAGCTTAGTATCCGGCAGGGGGCCCCTCTATGGCTACACCTTC. Protein: CASSLVSGRGPLYGYTF.

The rearrangement links TRBV20-1 to TRBJ2-5, with 11 bases that match TRBD2. This CDR3 is 13 amino acids long. The germline V gene has CDR1 DFQATT and CDR2 SNEGSKA (reference sequence). After removal of 7 bases from V and 5 bases from J, the junction contained 6 bases not matched to a gene. As DNA, the CDR3 is TGCAGTGGCCCTAGACTAGCGGGGGAGACCCAGTACTTC. Its translation: CSGPRLAGETQYF.

V gene TRBV4-1 combines with J gene TRBJ2-7; 10 bases fit TRBD2. The germline V gene has CDR1 MGHRA and CDR2 YSYEKL. V trimming: 0 bases; J trimming: 3 bases; junction bases outside the gene matches: 5. The CDR3 runs 16 residues. The CDR3 nucleotides read TGCGCCAGCAGCCAAGAAGGACTAGCGGTTAACTACGAGCAGTACTTC. This codes for CASSQEGLAVNYEQYF.